A selection of T cell receptor beta chains follows, all from one sample in a study of siplizumab effects on memory and regulatory T cells. Libraries were prepared by immunoSEQ multiplex PCR; TCRdb keeps only in-frame clonotypes and omits some of them. Of tens of thousands of clones listed, nearly 95% are singletons. The sequencing input was non-Treg CD4+ T cells sorted from blood. The receptors were gathered from a human donor in good health. Both conserved end residues are part of each CDR3. The D gene is left open where the match is weak. Size values are once, few and many counts, or a class for expanded clones, and some rows have none.

v_gene	j_gene	abundance	d_gene	CDR3nt	CDR3aa
TRBV13	TRBJ1-3	-	-	TGTGCCAGTCAAGGGTTGACCTCTGGAAACACCATATATTTT	CASQGLTSGNTIYF
TRBV6-6	TRBJ1-5	once	-	TGTGCCAGCAGTTACAGTAGGGGCGGCAATCAGCCCCAGCATTTT	CASSYSRGGNQPQHF
TRBV6-4	TRBJ2-2	-	TRBD2	TGTGCCAGCAGTGTTCAGCGGGGCGGCGGGGAGCTGTTTTTT	CASSVQRGGGELFF
TRBV5-1	TRBJ2-1	-	-	TGCGCCAGCAGCCCGGAGGACAGACGATACAATGAGCAGTTCTTC	CASSPEDRRYNEQFF
TRBV9	TRBJ2-5	-	-	TGTGCCAGCAGCGTAAGCCCTAGCCAAGAGACCCAGTACTTC	CASSVSPSQETQYF
TRBV5-1	TRBJ1-2	once	TRBD1	TGCGCCAGCAGCTTGGTGTTGACAGGGGGTAGCGGGGGCTACACCTTC	CASSLVLTGGSGGYTF
TRBV5-3	TRBJ2-7	-	TRBD1	TGTGCCAGAAGCTTGAAGTGGACAGGGAGTGACTACGAGCAGTACTTC	CARSLKWTGSDYEQYF
TRBV11-3	TRBJ2-7	-	TRBD2	TGTGCCAGCAGCAACCCCGGGACTAGCCTTGGATTACAGGAGCAGTACTTC	CASSNPGTSLGLQEQYF
TRBV6-1	TRBJ2-7	-	-	TGTGCCAGCAGTGGGGGGACATGGGGCGAGCAGTACTTC	CASSGGTWGEQYF
TRBV19	TRBJ2-1	once	TRBD2	TGTGCCAGTAGTTTAAGTACTAGCGGGAGGGGGCTTGAGCAGTTCTTC	CASSLSTSGRGLEQFF
TRBV2	TRBJ2-1	once	TRBD2	TGTGCCAGCGAAAATAGCGGGAGTGGTGAGCAGTTCTTC	CASENSGSGEQFF
TRBV5-1	TRBJ2-1	-	TRBD2	TGCGCCAGCAGCAACGCCCTAGCGGGAGGGCTCGGTGAGCAGTTCTTC	CASSNALAGGLGEQFF
TRBV7-9	TRBJ1-4	-	-	TGTGCCAGCAGCTTAGCGGGATGGGCTGAAAAACTGTTTTTT	CASSLAGWAEKLFF
TRBV6-1	TRBJ2-2	-	TRBD1	TGTGCCAGCAGTAAAGAAACAGGGGCGTCAGGGGAGCTGTTTTTT	CASSKETGASGELFF
TRBV30	TRBJ1-5	-	-	TGTGCCTGGAGTGGGTCACGGGGGCCCCAGCATTTT	CAWSGSRGPQHF
TRBV7-2	TRBJ2-7	-	TRBD2	TGTGCCAGCAGCCACGGGACTAGGGCTTTCGAGCAGTACTTC	CASSHGTRAFEQYF
TRBV7-9	TRBJ2-7	-	-	TGTGCCAGCAGGGACCTCCACGAGCAGTACTTC	CASRDLHEQYF
TRBV5-8	TRBJ2-1	-	-	TGTGCCAGCAGCTTACCAGGGGGGCATGGCAATGAGCAGTTCTTC	CASSLPGGHGNEQFF
TRBV9	TRBJ1-1	-	TRBD1	TGTGCCAGCAGCGACGGGGGACAGGTCACTGAAGCTTTCTTT	CASSDGGQVTEAFF
TRBV5-1	TRBJ2-5	once	-	TGCGCCAGCAGCTTGGAGACCCAAGAGACCCAGTACTTC	CASSLETQETQYF
TRBV10-2	TRBJ2-3	-	TRBD2	TGCGCCAGCAGTGGACCTAGCGGGAGCACAGATACGCAGTATTTT	CASSGPSGSTDTQYF
TRBV6-5	TRBJ2-7	-	-	TGTGCCAGCAGTTACTCGAGCGGTATTGGATACGAGCAGTACTTC	CASSYSSGIGYEQYF
TRBV11-2	TRBJ1-2	-	-	TGTGCCAGCAGCTTAGGGCAGTACTATGGCTACACCTTC	CASSLGQYYGYTF
TRBV27	TRBJ2-6	-	-	TGTGCCAGCAGTCCCCGTTGGGGTTACTCTGGGGCCAACGTCCTGACTTTC	CASSPRWGYSGANVLTF
TRBV30	TRBJ2-7	-	-	TGTGCCTGGAGTGTCAACTCCTACGAGCAGTACTTC	CAWSVNSYEQYF
TRBV7-9	TRBJ2-2	-	-	TGTGCCAGCAGCTTCGCCTTAGCAGGCACCGGGGAGCTGTTTTTT	CASSFALAGTGELFF
TRBV6-5	TRBJ1-2	-	-	TGTGCCAGCAGTGCGGCGTGGGGGGGCTACACCTTC	CASSAAWGGYTF
TRBV15	TRBJ2-7	once	TRBD1	TGTGCCACCAGCAGCGGACAGGGGCCCTACGAGCAGTACTTC	CATSSGQGPYEQYF
TRBV30	TRBJ2-2	-	-	TGTGCCTGGAGTAAAGGAGGGCCCGGGGAGCTGTTTTTT	CAWSKGGPGELFF